This TCR beta chain was recovered during a study of cytomegalovirus exposure and HLA in healthy donors. The PCR ran on 60 Vbeta and 13 Jbeta primers. Measured with immunoSEQ multiplex PCR; TCRdb has only the in-frame clones, and not every one. This sample has approximately 160,000 clones, with 75% to 90% found just once. This clone occurred once. This receptor was taken from a woman aged 50 to 60 in good health and CMV-seropositive. Sequenced input: PBMCs.

The CDR3 DNA is TGTGCCAGCAGGAAAGTCCGGACCGGGGAGCTGTTTTTT. Translated, it gives CASRKVRTGELFF. The J gene is TRBJ2-2, the V gene TRBV28; no firm D call. V lost 6 bases to trimming and J lost 5 bases, with 10 bases between them. The CDR3 covers 13 residues. The germline V gene encodes CDR1 MDHEN and CDR2 SYDVKM.